Each of the 14 T cell receptor beta chains below was sequenced from the same sample in a study of shared clonotypes between healthy human individuals. Only CD45RO-negative cells positively selected for CCR7 counted as naive CD8 cells, so terminally differentiated effector memory CD45RA+ cells were excluded. Here immunoSEQ multiplex PCR was the method, and the copy in TCRdb shows in-frame clones only, minus some. The table shows millions of clones, with about 95% occurring only once. The specimen sequenced was naive CD8+ T cells sorted from blood. These receptor sequences come from a man aged 18-30 years in good health.

As for this clone: Other DNA sequences in this specimen translate into the identical CDR3. The chain has TRBV5-6 and TRBJ2-7; D is unresolved. This CDR3 spans 13 amino acids. The V gene lost 1 base and the J gene lost 0 bases, with 5 bases spanning the gap. The germline CDR1 and CDR2 sequences are SGHDT and YYEEEE. This chain's CDR3 is CASSLLDSYEQYF. The CDR3 nucleotides are TGTGCCAGCAGCTTGCTTGACTCCTACGAGCAGTACTTC. The complete variable domain, with remaining parts taken from reference TRBV5-6 and TRBJ2-7, reads DAGVTQSPTHLIKTRGQQVTLRCSPKSGHDTVSWYQQALGQGPQFIFQYYEEEERQRGNFPDRFSGHQFPNYSSELNVNALLLGDSALYLCASSLLDSYEQYFGPGTRLTVT.

The DNA of the CDR3 is TGTGCCAGCAGCTCCGGGACTAGCGGGGGCGGGGAGCTGTTTTTT. Protein sequence: CASSSGTSGGGELFF. This chain connects TRBV7-9 to TRBJ2-2, with 14 bases identical to TRBD2. V gave up 4 bases and J gave up 7 bases; unmatched junction bases: 2. CDR1 is SEHNR, CDR2 FQNEAQ, per germline (reference sequence). This CDR3 is 15 amino acids long.

This clone is a singleton in its sample. The chain is built from TRBV29-1 and TRBJ2-1, with TRBD1 as a possible D gene (6 bases). The CDR3 is made up of 14 amino acids. V was cut by 2 bases and J by 4 bases, with 12 bases left in between. CDR1 SQVTM and CDR2 ANQGSEA come from the germline V gene. CDR3 coding DNA: TGCAGCGTTGAACAGGGGTTCATTTACAATGAGCAGTTCTTC. Protein product: CSVEQGFIYNEQFF.

The chain joins TRBV6-5 to TRBJ1-6; TRBD1 might be the D (5 bases). The V gene lost 4 bases and the J gene lost 0 bases, with 10 bases spanning the gap. This CDR3 has 16 residues. Per the germline V gene, CDR1 is MNHEY and CDR2 is SVGAGI. CDR3 in DNA: TGTGCCAGCAGTTCGCAGGGACTCTCCTATAATTCACCCCTCCACTTT. Protein sequence: CASSSQGLSYNSPLHF.

The chain recombines TRBV7-6 with TRBJ2-2; D call uncertain. V was trimmed by 0 bases and J by 7 bases, leaving 6 bases between them. The germline V gene encodes CDR1 SGHVS and CDR2 FNYEAQ. The CDR3 covers 13 residues. CDR3 sequence: CASSLATGGELFF. CDR3 sequence (DNA): TGTGCCAGCAGCTTAGCCACGGGCGGGGAGCTGTTTTTT.

V and J are TRBV5-6 and TRBJ1-3; TRBD1 aligns across 7 bases. CDR3 length: 17 residues. CDR1 and CDR2 (germline): SGHDT, YYEEEE. Trimming removed 0 bases from V and 3 bases from J; junction bases left unmatched: 9. The CDR3, as DNA: TGTGCCAGCAGCTTGGTGGGACAGCCACTGAATGGAAACACCATATATTTT. It translates to CASSLVGQPLNGNTIYF.

The chain uses TRBV4-1 and TRBJ2-3, with D unresolved. The CDR3 contains 14 residues. The germline V gene has CDR1 MGHRA and CDR2 YSYEKL. Trimming pared 1 base from V and 0 bases from J, leaving 5 bases between. The chain's CDR3 is CASSQGASTDTQYF. CDR3 sequence (DNA): TGCGCCAGCAGCCAAGGGGCTAGCACAGATACGCAGTATTTT.

V gene TRBV25-1 combines with J gene TRBJ2-2; tentative D call: TRBD2 (5 bases). Germline V lookup: CDR1 MGHDK, CDR2 SYGVNS. The V gene lost 0 bases and the J gene lost 7 bases, with 9 bases spanning the gap. The CDR3 has 14 amino acids. CDR3 sequence: CASSEYPGIGELFF. In DNA form, the CDR3 reads TGTGCCAGCAGTGAATACCCCGGGATCGGGGAGCTGTTTTTT.

The chain employs TRBV6-5 and TRBJ1-1; a weak D match, TRBD1 (6 bases). The germline V gene encodes CDR1 MNHEY and CDR2 SVGAGI. The V end was cut by 4 bases, the J end by 1 base, with 10 bases between. The CDR3 is 14 amino acids. Here the CDR3 DNA reads TGTGCCAGCAGTTTCGTGGACAGGAACACTGAAGCTTTCTTT. Protein sequence: CASSFVDRNTEAFF.

This clone came up once. At one boundary the junction diverges from the germline segment, which might be a read error. The rearrangement joins TRBV2 to TRBJ1-5, with 8 bases identical to TRBD1. CDR3 length: 17 amino acids. Germline V gene sequence: CDR1 SNHLY, CDR2 FYNNEI. The CDR3 DNA sequence: TGTGCCAGCAGCCGAGAGGGGGACAGGCAACTTAATCGGCCCCAGCATTTT. This sequence encodes CASSREGDRQLNRPQHF.

The V call is TRBV10-2, the J call TRBJ1-6; D unresolved. Trimming cost V 3 bases and J 0 bases, with 9 bases left between them. Germline V gene sequence: CDR1 WSHSY, CDR2 SAAADI. CDR3 length: 16 residues. Here the CDR3 reads CASSEIRSSYNSPLHF. In DNA, the CDR3 is TGCGCCAGCAGTGAAATCCGGAGCTCCTATAATTCACCCCTCCACTTT.

The table lists this clone with a count of one. This chain connects TRBV27 to TRBJ2-3; unclear D gene. Trimming removed 2 bases from V and 2 bases from J, with 14 bases in between. The CDR3 consists of 16 residues. CDR1 is MNHEY, CDR2 SMNVEV, per germline (reference sequence). In DNA, the CDR3 is TGTGCCAGCAGTTTACTCGTGAGCAGGAACACAGATACGCAGTATTTT. This gives the protein CASSLLVSRNTDTQYF.

DNA for the CDR3: TGTGCCAGCACCGCGTTTGGGGACACTGAAGCTTTCTTT. Its translation: CASTAFGDTEAFF. V gene TRBV27 combines with J gene TRBJ1-1; D ambiguous. V was clipped by 7 bases and J by 3 bases, with 12 bases between them. This CDR3 contains 13 residues. In germline, CDR1 is MNHEY, CDR2 SMNVEV (reference sequence).

This clone came up once. The CDR3 spells CASSQGDSYEQYF. CDR3 DNA: TGTGCCAGTAGCCAAGGGGACAGCTACGAGCAGTACTTC. The rearrangement uses TRBV19 and TRBJ2-7, with 7 bases fitting TRBD1. Germline values: CDR1 LNHDA, CDR2 SQIVND (reference sequence). V shed 6 bases and J 3 bases; nucleotides not matched to a gene: 5. CDR3 length: 13 amino acids.